The 30 T cell receptor beta chains presented below share a single source sample, sequenced in a study of Graves' ophthalmopathy and Graves' hyperthyroidism. RNA transcripts yielded amplified TCR beta CDR3 regions. Scientists carried out first-round RT-PCR using HTBI primers and then a second-round multiplex PCR. Each CDR3 protein is one row after TCRdb ran MiXCR on the multiplex PCR reads. The data contain roughly 230,000 distinct CDR3 sequences, roughly 21% of them seen just once; the ten biggest clones take up roughly 42%. The specimen sequenced was peripheral blood. The origin of the receptors is a woman aged 45-65 years with Graves' ophthalmopathy.

In DNA form, the CDR3 reads TGTGCCAGCAGCTATACTAGCGGGCTCCAAGAGACCCAGTACTTC. It is translated as CASSYTSGLQETQYF. The chain uses TRBV7-8 and TRBJ2-5; 9 bases agree with TRBD2. Germline V lookup: CDR1 SGHVS, CDR2 FQNEAQ. The ends lost 4 bases at V and 1 base at J; junction bases unmatched: 4. The CDR3 extends over 15 amino acids.

For this clonotype: A clone one base away is much larger, so this may be a read error. This chain uses TRBV7-2 with TRBJ1-6; D unclear. The V gene lost 2 bases and the J gene lost 6 bases, with 11 bases spanning the gap. The CDR3 covers 15 residues. CDR1 is SGHTA, CDR2 FQGNSA, per germline. CDR3 nucleotides: TGTGCCAGCAGCTTATTCGAAGGGCTTAATTCACCCCTCCACTTT. Translation gives CASSLFEGLNSPLHF.

The V call is TRBV12-3 or TRBV12-4, the J call TRBJ1-5, with TRBD1 as a possible D gene (6 bases). V lost 4 bases to trimming and J lost 0 bases, with 13 bases between them. CDR3 size: 16 residues. This chain's CDR3 is CASSSRDTYSNQPQHF. CDR3 DNA sequence: TGTGCCAGCAGTTCGCGGGACACTTATAGCAATCAGCCCCAGCATTTT.

This clonotype was picked up many times. The chain couples TRBV7-9 to TRBJ2-7; 8 nucleotides match TRBD2. The germline V gene has CDR1 SEHNR and CDR2 FQNEAQ (reference sequence). After removal of 5 bases from V and 6 bases from J, the junction contained 9 bases not matched to a gene. The CDR3 contains 14 residues. The CDR3 DNA reads as TGTGCCAGCAGCGTCGGGAGGGCCCCCTCCGAGCAGTACTTC. Translating gives CASSVGRAPSEQYF.

This clonotype was recorded many times. In DNA form, the CDR3 reads TGTGCCAGTAGTACATGGACTAGCGGGGGCTACAATGAGCAGTTCTTC. Its translation: CASSTWTSGGYNEQFF. The J gene is TRBJ2-1, the V gene TRBV19; 13 bases line up with TRBD2. Looked up from germline, CDR1 is LNHDA and CDR2 is SQIVND (reference sequence). The ends lost 4 bases at V and 3 bases at J; junction bases unmatched: 3. The CDR3 extends over 16 amino acids.

This clonotype has ten or more counts. V usage is TRBV12-3 or TRBV12-4 and J usage is TRBJ2-7; D is perhaps TRBD2 (5 bases). There are 15 residues in the CDR3. The V end lost 7 bases, the J end lost 0 bases, and 16 bases lay between the germline ends. The CDR3 coding sequence is TGTGCCAGCACCTATACCCGGGCGGGCTCCTACGAGCAGTACTTC. It codes for CASTYTRAGSYEQYF.

This clonotype has at least ten counts. V and J are TRBV29-1 and TRBJ1-1, with D uncertain. Trimming shortened V by 4 bases and J by 4 bases, and 10 bases separated the two germline ends. In germline, CDR1 is SQVTM, CDR2 ANQGSEA. The CDR3 is made up of 12 amino acids. The CDR3 bases are TGCAGCGTTGTAGTAGTAGGCACTGAAGCTTTCTTT. Its translation: CSVVVVGTEAFF.

This clonotype came up many times. J is TRBJ2-5 and V is TRBV27, with 10 bases that match TRBD2. This CDR3 has 14 residues. Germline CDR1 and CDR2: MNHEY and SMNVEV (reference sequence). J gave up 2 bases and V 7 bases, and 4 bases lay outside the gene matches. CDR3: CASKPGLAQETQYF. In DNA, the CDR3 is TGTGCCAGCAAACCGGGACTAGCGCAAGAGACCCAGTACTTC.

The sample holds many counts of this clonotype. The chain links TRBV15 to TRBJ1-1, with 9 positions matching TRBD1. CDR3 size: 15 residues. Germline V CDR1 and CDR2: LNHNV, YYDKDF (reference sequence). Losses at the gene ends were 1 base for V and 11 bases for J; bases not matched to a gene: 11. CDR3 bases: TGTGCCACCAGCAGAGCGGGGGGGACAGGGCCTCGGGCTTTCTTT. Amino acid sequence: CATSRAGGTGPRAFF. The full variable domain, rest sourced from reference TRBV15 and TRBJ1-1, is DAMVIQNPRYQVTQFGKPVTLSCSQTLNHNVMYWYQQKSSQAPKLLFHYYDKDFNNEADTPDNFQSRRPNTSFCFLDIRSPGLGDTAMYLCATSRAGGTGPRAFFGQGTRLTVV.

This clonotype came up many times. The junction does not match germline at one end; this may be a read error. V gene TRBV18 combines with J gene TRBJ1-1; D unresolved. Looked up from germline, CDR1 is KGHSH and CDR2 is LQKENI. The CDR3 has 13 amino acids. The CDR3, as DNA: TGCGCCAGCAGCCCCGGTCCGAACACTGAAGCTTTCTTT. Translated, it gives CASSPGPNTEAFF.

This clonotype has a count of ten or more. The rearrangement links TRBV2 to TRBJ2-7; D call uncertain. CDR3 length: 14 amino acids. Trimming left V 3 bases short and J 2 bases short, with 11 bases between. CDR1 and CDR2 from the germline V gene are SNHLY and FYNNEI. CDR3 residues: CASSDFKGPYEQYF. As DNA, the CDR3 is TGTGCCAGCAGTGATTTCAAGGGCCCCTACGAGCAGTACTTC. The variable domain in full, with the rest retrieved from reference TRBV2 and TRBJ2-7, is EPEVTQTPSHQVTQMGQEVILRCVPISNHLYFYWYRQILGQKVEFLVSFYNNEISEKSEIFDDQFSVERPDGSNFTLKIRSTKLEDSAMYFCASSDFKGPYEQYFGPGTRLTVT.

This clonotype was seen ten or more times. DNA for the CDR3: TGTGCCAGCAGCTTAATGGGGGGCGAGTTAAATTCACCCCTCCACTTT. Protein product: CASSLMGGELNSPLHF. The chain couples TRBV7-3 to TRBJ1-6; TRBD1 might be the D (6 bases). Trimming removed 1 base at V and 7 bases at J, with 14 bases between. The CDR3 extends over 16 amino acids. CDR1 is SGHTA, CDR2 FQGTGA, per germline.

This clonotype came up many times. The chain couples TRBV5-1 to TRBJ1-3; no clear D gene. The germline gives CDR1 SGHRS, CDR2 YFSETQ. The CDR3 totals 14 residues. Deletions cut 0 bases from V and 4 bases from J, with 8 bases between. The CDR3 here is CASSLEVGGNTIYF. The CDR3 nucleotides are TGCGCCAGCAGCTTGGAGGTGGGGGGAAACACCATATATTTT.

This clonotype was found a few times. The J gene is TRBJ2-5, the V gene TRBV6-1, with 7 bases that match TRBD1. The CDR3 has 16 amino acids. CDR1 and CDR2 (germline): MNHNS, SASEGT. V gave up 2 bases and J gave up 2 bases; unmatched junction bases: 8. Here the CDR3 DNA reads TGTGCCAGCAGTGAATTGACAGGGACGGGACAAGAGACCCAGTACTTC. This encodes CASSELTGTGQETQYF.

This clonotype was picked up many times. V gene TRBV20-1 combines with J gene TRBJ1-5, with 9 bases identical to TRBD1. CDR1 is DFQATT, CDR2 SNEGSKA, per germline (reference sequence). This CDR3 is built from 14 residues. The V and J ends lost 3 bases and 7 bases, in that order; junction bases with no gene match: 7. CDR3 sequence reads: CSARTGGVGQPQHF. CDR3 sequence (DNA): TGCAGTGCTAGGACAGGGGGAGTTGGGCAGCCCCAGCATTTT.

This clonotype was seen many times. This chain connects TRBV29-1 to TRBJ2-5, with 7 positions matching TRBD1. The CDR3 has 14 residues. Germline V gene sequence: CDR1 SQVTM, CDR2 ANQGSEA. With 5 bases clipped from V and 3 bases from J, the junction kept 9 bases outside the gene matches. The CDR3 spells CSVLTGNWEETQYF. CDR3 nucleotide sequence: TGCAGCGTTCTGACAGGGAACTGGGAAGAGACCCAGTACTTC.

The chain uses TRBV6-2 or TRBV6-3 and TRBJ2-5; 15 nucleotides align to TRBD2. Germline CDR1 MNHEY, CDR2 SVGEGT. Trimming cost V 4 bases and J 5 bases; bases outside gene matches: 5. The CDR3 sequence is 16 residues long. CDR3 protein: CASSFRTSGRVETQYF. CDR3 in DNA: TGTGCCAGCAGTTTCCGGACTAGCGGGAGGGTTGAGACCCAGTACTTC.

On this clonotype: Being one base from a much bigger clone, this may be a read error. The CDR3 nucleotides are TGCGCCATCAGCTTGGCCACAGTTGGAGGAAGGGAGACCCAGTACTTC. Its protein is CAISLATVGGRETQYF. This chain connects TRBV5-1 to TRBJ2-5; weak D call: TRBD2 (5 bases). Per the germline V gene, CDR1 is SGHRS and CDR2 is YFSETQ. The CDR3 has 16 residues.

There are many counts of this clonotype. The chain carries TRBV20-1 and TRBJ2-7; weak D call: TRBD2 (5 bases). V lost 5 bases to trimming and J lost 6 bases, with 14 bases between them. From germline, CDR1 is DFQATT and CDR2 SNEGSKA (reference sequence). This CDR3 spans 12 amino acids. CDR3 region: CSAQLVPAEQYF. CDR3 sequence (DNA): TGCAGTGCTCAACTAGTCCCGGCCGAGCAGTACTTC.

This clonotype was seen a few times. The chain uses TRBV5-6 and TRBJ1-2; no firm D call. V was clipped by 3 bases and J by 4 bases, with 16 bases between them. CDR1 and CDR2 (germline): SGHDT, YYEEEE. This CDR3 contains 15 residues. CDR3: CASSSQRNSAYGYTF. For the CDR3, the DNA is TGTGCCAGCAGCTCACAACGGAACTCGGCCTATGGCTACACCTTC. Using reference TRBV5-6 and TRBJ1-2 for the parts outside the CDR3, the full variable domain is DAGVTQSPTHLIKTRGQQVTLRCSPKSGHDTVSWYQQALGQGPQFIFQYYEEEERQRGNFPDRFSGHQFPNYSSELNVNALLLGDSALYLCASSSQRNSAYGYTFGSGTRLTVV.

This clonotype was seen at least ten times. A much more abundant neighbour one base away suggests this may be a read error. For the CDR3, the DNA is TGTGCCACCGCGGACGGGTACACTGAAGCTTCCTTT. Encoded protein: CATADGYTEASF. V gene TRBV6-1 combines with J gene TRBJ1-1, with unresolved D. Germline values: CDR1 MNHNS, CDR2 SASEGT. This CDR3 contains 12 residues.

This clonotype was observed at least ten times. The chain links TRBV20-1 to TRBJ1-2; possible D gene TRBD1, 5 bases. This CDR3 region has 13 residues. Germline V gene data show CDR1 as DFQATT and CDR2 as SNEGSKA (reference sequence). V was cut by 0 bases and J by 5 bases, with 10 bases left in between. The CDR3 sequence: CSARDSREYGYTF. CDR3 coding DNA: TGCAGTGCTAGAGATAGCAGGGAGTATGGCTACACCTTC.

As for this clonotype: Mismatch with germline at one junction end may stem from a read error. This chain links TRBV6-1 with TRBJ1-1; a weak D match, TRBD1 (5 bases). Germline V gives CDR1 MNHNS, CDR2 SASEGT. The CDR3 consists of 10 residues. CDR3 in DNA: TGTACCAGCATCCGCCCAGGGGCTTTCTTT. As protein: CTSIRPGAFF.

This clonotype was counted many times. The rearrangement links TRBV29-1 to TRBJ1-5; 7 nucleotides match TRBD1. The germline V gene has CDR1 SQVTM and CDR2 ANQGSEA. This CDR3 region has 13 residues. The junction had 3 bases not matched to a gene; V was cut back by 5 bases and J by 2 bases. The CDR3 loop is CSVTGAGNQPQHF. In DNA, the CDR3 is TGCAGCGTTACAGGGGCCGGCAATCAGCCCCAGCATTTT. Full variable domain (rest looked up from reference TRBV29-1 and TRBJ1-5): SAVISQKPSRDICQRGTSLTIQCQVDSQVTMMFWYRQQPGQSLTLIATANQGSEATYESGFVIDKFPISRPNLTFSTLTVSNMSPEDSSIYLCSVTGAGNQPQHFGDGTRLSIL.

At least ten counts were recorded for this clonotype. The genes are TRBV7-2 and TRBJ1-5; perhaps TRBD1 as D (5 bases). The CDR3 contains 11 residues. V lost 6 bases, J lost 11 bases, and 11 bases lay in between. Germline V gene lookup returns CDR1 SGHTA and CDR2 FQGNSA. CDR3 sequence (DNA): TGTGCCAGCAGTCCAGGGATAGCCCAGCATTTT. It codes for CASSPGIAQHF.

The chain is built from TRBV11-1 and TRBJ1-1; the D gene is possibly TRBD1 (5 bases). Germline V gives CDR1 SGHAT, CDR2 FQDESV (reference sequence). Trimming removed 3 bases from V and 4 bases from J, with 21 bases in between. There are 17 residues in the CDR3. The CDR3 bases are TGTGCCAGCAGCTTTGGACCCCACGGTCGTGGGGGCACTGAAGCTTTCTTT. The encoded protein is CASSFGPHGRGGTEAFF.

This clonotype has at least ten counts. The V and J genes are TRBV20-1 and TRBJ1-2; no clear D. Germline V CDR1 and CDR2: DFQATT, SNEGSKA (reference sequence). This CDR3 is 11 amino acids long. Trimming removed 5 bases from V and 8 bases from J, with 12 bases in between. The DNA of the CDR3 is TGCAGTGCTCTGGAGAGCCTCGGCTACACCTTC. Translation gives CSALESLGYTF.

This clonotype was observed a few times. The V gene is TRBV12-3 or TRBV12-4, the J gene TRBJ2-7; 10 nucleotides align to TRBD2. The CDR3 extends over 15 amino acids. J gave up 4 bases and V 2 bases, and 5 bases lay outside the gene matches. The CDR3 DNA reads as TGTGCCAGCAGTTTATACCTAGCGGGAGAATACGAGCAGTACTTC. Amino acids: CASSLYLAGEYEQYF.

The J gene is TRBJ1-1, the V gene TRBV6-5; 8 nucleotides line up with TRBD1. Germline V lookup: CDR1 MNHEY, CDR2 SVGAGI. V dropped 4 bases and J dropped 4; count of bases not matched to a gene: 11. CDR3 length: 16 residues. This CDR3 reads CASSLLGQGGSTEAFF. DNA for the CDR3: TGTGCCAGCAGTTTACTCGGACAGGGCGGGAGCACTGAAGCTTTCTTT.

This clonotype came up many times. The rearrangement uses TRBV28 and TRBJ2-7; 7 bases fit TRBD2. Germline lookup yields CDR1 MDHEN and CDR2 SYDVKM. V gave up 8 bases and J gave up 6 bases; unmatched junction bases: 7. The CDR3 is 12 amino acids. CDR3 region: CASRSGIFEQYF. CDR3 coding DNA: TGTGCCAGCCGCAGCGGGATCTTCGAGCAGTACTTC. Together with reference TRBV28 and TRBJ2-7, the CDR3 gives the full variable domain: DVKVTQSSRYLVKRTGEKVFLECVQDMDHENMFWYRQDPGLGLRLIYFSYDVKMKEKGDIPEGYSVSREKKERFSLILESASTNQTSMYLCASRSGIFEQYFGPGTRLTVT.